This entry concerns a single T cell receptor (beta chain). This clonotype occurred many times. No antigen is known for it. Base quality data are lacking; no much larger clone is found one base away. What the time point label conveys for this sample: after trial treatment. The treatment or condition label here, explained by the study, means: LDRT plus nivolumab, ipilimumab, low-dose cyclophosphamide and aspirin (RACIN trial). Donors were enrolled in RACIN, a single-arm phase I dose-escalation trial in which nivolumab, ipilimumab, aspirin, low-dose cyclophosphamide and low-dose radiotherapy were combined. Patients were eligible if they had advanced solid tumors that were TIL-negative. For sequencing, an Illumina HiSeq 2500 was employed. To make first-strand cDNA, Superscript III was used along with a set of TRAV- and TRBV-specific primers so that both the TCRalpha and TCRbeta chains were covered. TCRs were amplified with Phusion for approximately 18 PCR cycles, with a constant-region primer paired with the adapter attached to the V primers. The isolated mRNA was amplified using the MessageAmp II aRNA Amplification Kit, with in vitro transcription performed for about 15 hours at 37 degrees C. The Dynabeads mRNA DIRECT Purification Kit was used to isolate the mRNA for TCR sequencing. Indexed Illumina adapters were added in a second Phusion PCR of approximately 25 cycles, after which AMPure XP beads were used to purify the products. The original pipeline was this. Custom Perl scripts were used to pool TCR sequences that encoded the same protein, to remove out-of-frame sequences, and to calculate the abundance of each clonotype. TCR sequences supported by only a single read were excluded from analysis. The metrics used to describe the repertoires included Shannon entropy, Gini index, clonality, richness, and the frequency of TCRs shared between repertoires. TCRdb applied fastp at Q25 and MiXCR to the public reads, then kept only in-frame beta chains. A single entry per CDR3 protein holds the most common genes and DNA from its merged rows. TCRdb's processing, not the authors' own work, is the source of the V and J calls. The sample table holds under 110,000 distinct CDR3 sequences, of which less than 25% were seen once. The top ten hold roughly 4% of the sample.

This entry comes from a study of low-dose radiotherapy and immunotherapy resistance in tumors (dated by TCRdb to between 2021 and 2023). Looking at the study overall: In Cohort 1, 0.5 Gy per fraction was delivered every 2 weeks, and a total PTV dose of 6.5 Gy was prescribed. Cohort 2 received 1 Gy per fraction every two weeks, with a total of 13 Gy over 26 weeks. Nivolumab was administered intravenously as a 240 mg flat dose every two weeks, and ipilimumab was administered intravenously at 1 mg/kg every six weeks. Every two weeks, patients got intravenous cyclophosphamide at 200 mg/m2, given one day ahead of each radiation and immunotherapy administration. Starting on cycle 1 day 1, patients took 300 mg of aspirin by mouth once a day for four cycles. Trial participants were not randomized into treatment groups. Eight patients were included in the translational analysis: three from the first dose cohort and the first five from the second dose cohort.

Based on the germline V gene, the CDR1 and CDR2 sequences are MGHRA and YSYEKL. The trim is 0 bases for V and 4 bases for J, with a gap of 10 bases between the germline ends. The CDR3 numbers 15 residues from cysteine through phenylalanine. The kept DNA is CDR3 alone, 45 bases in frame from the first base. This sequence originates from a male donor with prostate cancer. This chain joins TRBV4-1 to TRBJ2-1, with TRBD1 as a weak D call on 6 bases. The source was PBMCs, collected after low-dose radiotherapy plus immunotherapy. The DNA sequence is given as TGCGCCAGCAGCCAAGAGTGGGGGCTTTACAATGAGCAGTTCTTC. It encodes CASSQEWGLYNEQFF.